This T cell receptor beta chain was obtained from a study of circulating CD8 cells and anti-PD-1 response in melanoma (dated by TCRdb to 2018 to 2021). Context from the whole study: Patients received nivolumab intravenously at 3 mg/kg every 2 weeks. Patients with complete or partial responses were classified as responders; those with stable or progressive disease (RECIST v1.1) as non-responders. On on-treatment samples, PD-1 was detected using a biotinylated anti-human IgG4 antibody. Of the 13 patients in the melanoma cohort, anti-PD-1 was received as first-line therapy by seven patients, and prior targeted therapy or immunotherapy had been received by six patients. A total of some eleven melanoma patients were included in the TCR repertoire analysis, 4 of them responders and 7 non-responders. The full study reports these points: Diversity was greatest in the DNEG repertoire, PD-1 and DPOS had similar and higher clonality, and TIGIT repertoires had the lowest diversity. Since no tumor material could be accessed, the researchers instead assessed tumor reactivity using peptide assays on expanded sorted subsets. Only baseline and M1 samples from a small cohort with few responders were used in the published TCR repertoire comparisons. The cohort mixed treatment-naive and previously treated patients, which the authors noted could influence results. Between subsets, repertoires were largely private, with fewer than 7% of TRB clonotypes shared at M1, and the highest sharing was seen between DPOS and TIGIT. Experiments were generally performed without replicates because of limited material.

Based on its abundance in the sample, this clonotype is medium-sized (0.01 to 0.1%). Its target antigen remains unknown. Base-call qualities are not available, and no considerably larger clone is one nucleotide away. From cysteine to phenylalanine, the CDR3 is 16 amino acids long. Only the CDR3 DNA is retained, 48 bases long and in frame from the first base. Looking up the germline V gene yields CDR1 SGDLS and CDR2 YYNGEE. Trimming takes 0 bases from V and 0 bases from J, and the germline ends sit 11 bases apart. Sequencing relied on a NextSeq 500. The QIAseq Immune Repertoire RNA Library Kit, Human TCR Panel, was used to prepare TCR libraries from approximately 16 ng of total RNA. The TCR libraries were sequenced on an Illumina NextSeq using a Mid Output V2 kit and asymmetric 261x41 paired-end reads. Each TCR library was diluted to approximately 3.7 nM, pooled, denatured and loaded at around 0.9 pM. The source study handled its data this way. Processing of the TCR FASTQ files took place in the QIAGEN GeneGlobe Data Analysis Center, and downstream analysis was done in R 3.5.2. Clonality was calculated as one minus the Shannon entropy normalized by the log of the number of unique productive sequences. For each subset, Fisher exact tests at 5% FDR were used to find TRA or TRB clonotypes whose abundance differed between baseline and M1. Clonotypes with differential abundance were classified as emerging, expanding, contracting or non-expanding/contracting. Repertoire overlap between patients was measured with Morisita's overlap index. The raw public reads went through TCRdb reprocessing: fastp at Q25, MiXCR clone calling, in-frame beta chains kept. Every distinct CDR3 protein forms one entry, paired with its most common genes and DNA. TCRdb assigned the V and J calls; the authors' analysis was not used. The sample table lists approximately 600 distinct CDR3 sequences, 9% to 9.5% of them with a count of one. 45% to 55% of the sample goes to the ten largest clones.

Using a BD FACSAria II cell sorter, four subsets defined by PD-1 and/or TIGIT were sorted out of live CD3+CD8+TCRalphabeta+ cells. Circulating CD8 T cells were sorted into four subsets by PD-1 and TIGIT expression to characterize their relevance to anti-PD-1 therapy response. From each sorted CD8 T-cell subset, both TCR alpha and TCR beta chains were sequenced. Peripheral blood was collected at three points: before the first anti-PD-1 injection, after two injections and after four injections. PBMCs were immediately isolated by Ficoll gradient centrifugation. Until use, PBMCs were stored frozen in liquid nitrogen in RPMI containing about 21% FCS and approximately 9.4% DMSO. Thawed PBMCs were stained with a viability dye and antibodies against CD3, CD8alpha, TCRalphabeta, PD-1 and TIGIT. Total RNA was extracted with the RNeasy Kit, and a RIN above 7 was reached by every sample.

The material sequenced was CD8+ T cells from PBMCs, taken at baseline or after one month of anti-PD-1 therapy (not recorded which). The rearranged chain carries TRBV9 and TRBJ2-3, with no reliable assignment of the D segment. The receptor was isolated from a human donor with melanoma. The nucleotide sequence reads as follows: TGTGCCAGCAGCGTAGCTCGTAGTACTAGCACAGATACGCAGTATTTT. This gives the protein CASSVARSTSTDTQYF.